The rows below give T cell receptor beta chains drawn from one sample of a study of blood T cell repertoires in COVID-19. Only in-frame clones appear in the TCRdb table, and some are missing; sequencing was by immunoSEQ multiplex PCR. The repertoire holds fewer than 450,000 clones, with 70% to 90% as singletons. The source material was PBMCs or T cells enriched from blood (not recorded which). All receptors derive from a woman under 30 who had recovered from COVID-19. CDR3s include the opening cysteine and the closing phenylalanine or tryptophan. Each record gives: J gene, clone size, V gene, D gene, CDR3 DNA, CDR3 protein. A D gene is named only where the DNA matches it firmly. Clone size is not always given. Where it is, it says once, few, many or a class for expanded clones.

TRBJ1-6	.	TRBV5-6	.	TGTGCCAGCAGCTTGGAGCCAAATTCACCCCTCCACTTT	CASSLEPNSPLHF
TRBJ1-1	.	TRBV19	.	TGTGCCAGTAGTATAATTAAGAAGGGACAAATAAACACTGAAGCTTTCTTT	CASSIIKKGQINTEAFF
TRBJ1-5	.	TRBV16	.	TGTGCCAGCAGCCAATCCGAAGCGGATCAGCCCCAGCATTTT	CASSQSEADQPQHF
TRBJ2-3	.	TRBV28	TRBD2	TGTGCCAGCAGTTCCTCCTCTAGCGGGTGGGATACGCAGTATTTT	CASSSSSSGWDTQYF
TRBJ2-7	.	TRBV5-6	.	TGTGCCAGCAGCTTAGCCTCGACAGGACCCTTCTCCTACGAGCAGTACTTC	CASSLASTGPFSYEQYF
TRBJ1-5	few	TRBV5-6	TRBD1	TGTGCCAGCAGAAAACAGGGGGCTGGTAATCAGCCCCAGCATTTT	CASRKQGAGNQPQHF
TRBJ1-5	.	TRBV4-1	.	TGCGCCAGCAGCCAAGATTCCGTTCAGCCCCAGCATTTT	CASSQDSVQPQHF
TRBJ1-2	.	TRBV28	.	TGTGCCAGCAGTTCCCCCCCGGGTCTCCCGGGAGGTAACTATGGCTACACCTTC	CASSSPPGLPGGNYGYTF
TRBJ1-1	few	TRBV13	.	TGTGCCAGCAGCAAACAGGGCACTGAAGCTTTCTTT	CASSKQGTEAFF
TRBJ2-2	.	TRBV7-6	TRBD2	TGTGCCAGCAGCTCCAGCGGGGCTAACACCGGGGAGCTGTTTTTT	CASSSSGANTGELFF
TRBJ2-7	.	TRBV18	.	TGTGCCAGCTCACCAGTGACTCCTTCCGAGCAGTACTTC	CASSPVTPSEQYF
TRBJ1-2	.	TRBV4-3	TRBD1	TGCGCCAGCAGCCAAGATGGGACAGTGGGGCATGGCTACACCTTC	CASSQDGTVGHGYTF
TRBJ1-1	.	TRBV2	TRBD1	TGTGCCAGCAGCCCGACAGGGGGCTCTATTGAAGCTTTCTTT	CASSPTGGSIEAFF
TRBJ1-2	.	TRBV6-5	TRBD1	TGTGCCAGCAGTTCCGCGACAGGGACGGGCTACACCTTC	CASSSATGTGYTF
TRBJ1-5	.	TRBV5-4	.	TGTGCCAGCAGCTTGGGTTTCGGTGGCAGGGGTTGCAATCAGCCCCAGCATTTT	CASSLGFGGRGCNQPQHF
TRBJ1-4	.	TRBV10-3	.	TGTGCCATCAGTGAAGGGGCGGCTAATGAAAAACTGTTTTTT	CAISEGAANEKLFF
TRBJ2-2	.	TRBV5-4	TRBD1	TGTGCCAGCAGATCGGACAGGGTGAACACCGGGGAGCTGTTTTTT	CASRSDRVNTGELFF
TRBJ1-1	once	TRBV9	.	TGTGCCAGCAGCGTAGCAGGAAGCACTGAAGCTTTCTTT	CASSVAGSTEAFF
TRBJ1-2	.	TRBV14	.	TGTGCCAGCAGCCAGGCAAGGAAGGCGGGCGGCTACACCTTC	CASSQARKAGGYTF
TRBJ1-5	.	TRBV28	TRBD1	TGTGCCAGCAGTCCCGTCGGACAGGGGGCTGGACAGCCCCAGCATTTT	CASSPVGQGAGQPQHF
TRBJ1-5	.	TRBV5-1	.	TGCGCCAGCAGCTTGGCCGGAGGGGATCAGCCCCAGCATTTT	CASSLAGGDQPQHF
TRBJ2-3	.	TRBV2	TRBD1	TGTGCCAGCCGAGAAGGAACAGGGGTTAGGACAGATACGCAGTATTTT	CASREGTGVRTDTQYF
TRBJ2-2	.	TRBV3-1/TRBV3-2	TRBD2	TGTGCCAGCAGCCCCTTGGGGAGGGGCGGCGGGGAGCTGTTTTTT	CASSPLGRGGGELFF
TRBJ2-7	.	TRBV7-9	TRBD2	TGTGCCAGCAGCCACACTAGCGGGTATGACGAGCAGTACTTC	CASSHTSGYDEQYF
TRBJ2-2	.	TRBV7-2	.	TGTGCCAGCAGCTTAGGGCGGGTCACCGGGGAGCTGTTTTTT	CASSLGRVTGELFF
TRBJ1-2	.	TRBV25-1	TRBD1	TGTGCCAGCAGTGAACCGGGACAGTCCCTAGGCTACACCTTC	CASSEPGQSLGYTF
TRBJ2-7	.	TRBV24-1	.	TGTGCCACCAGTGATCCAGGGTCGGGCTCCTACGAGCAGTACTTC	CATSDPGSGSYEQYF
TRBJ2-3	.	TRBV27	TRBD2	TGTGCCAGCAGTTCCAAAAGCGGGGGGTGGACAGATACGCAGTATTTT	CASSSKSGGWTDTQYF
TRBJ1-2	.	TRBV5-1	TRBD1	TGCGCCAGCAGCGTTGGGTTAACCGGGACAGGGCCTGGCTACACCTTC	CASSVGLTGTGPGYTF
TRBJ1-2	.	TRBV7-8	.	TGTGCCAGCAGAGACCGGGTGGACTATGGCTACACCTTC	CASRDRVDYGYTF
TRBJ2-6	once	TRBV27	TRBD1	TGTGCCAGCAGTCCTCTGACAGGGGGCGCTGGGGCCAACGTCCTGACTTTC	CASSPLTGGAGANVLTF
TRBJ1-2	.	TRBV30	TRBD1	TGTGCCTGGAGTGCGCTGGGGACAGCGAAAGGCGCAGGCTACACCTTC	CAWSALGTAKGAGYTF
TRBJ2-4	.	TRBV6-1	.	TGTGCCAGCAGTGAAGCGGAGCTAGCCAAAAACATTCAGTACTTC	CASSEAELAKNIQYF
TRBJ1-1	.	TRBV15	.	TGTGCCACCAGCAAGGGGGAAAACACTGAAGCTTTCTTT	CATSKGENTEAFF
TRBJ2-1	.	TRBV7-3	TRBD2	TGTGCCAGCAGCGAACTCCCTAGCGGGGCGGACTACAATGAGCAGTTCTTC	CASSELPSGADYNEQFF
TRBJ2-2	.	TRBV5-5	TRBD2	TGTGCCAGCAGCCAGCTGTTCGGGGGGGCTGGTGACACCGGGGAGCTGTTTTTT	CASSQLFGGAGDTGELFF
TRBJ1-6	once	TRBV7-6	TRBD1	TGTGCCAGCAGCTTAGATGCTCAGGGGGTACCGTCACCCCTCCACTTT	CASSLDAQGVPSPLHF
TRBJ1-1	.	TRBV18	TRBD1	TGTGCCAGCTCACGGACAGGGACTTCGAACACTGAAGCTTTCTTT	CASSRTGTSNTEAFF
TRBJ2-1	.	TRBV3-1/TRBV3-2	.	TGTGCCAGCAGCCCCCGCAGGGTTGGGGCAGCTGAGCAGTTCTTC	CASSPRRVGAAEQFF
TRBJ2-1	.	TRBV6-5	TRBD1	TGTGCCAGCAGCCCACAGGGGGCGGTTTACAATGAGCAGTTCTTC	CASSPQGAVYNEQFF
TRBJ2-3	.	TRBV24-1	.	TGTGCCACCAGTGATTCCCTAGTAGGAGATACGCAGTATTTT	CATSDSLVGDTQYF
TRBJ2-7	.	TRBV18	TRBD1	TGTGCCAGCTCACCAGGGACAGGACCTACGCAGGAGCAGTACTTC	CASSPGTGPTQEQYF
TRBJ1-6	.	TRBV19	.	TGTGCCAGTAGTATCACGGGTAATAATTCACCCCTCCACTTT	CASSITGNNSPLHF
TRBJ2-7	.	TRBV4-1	TRBD2	TGCGCCAGCAGCCGAAGCGGGGGGGCCTACGAGCAGTACTTC	CASSRSGGAYEQYF
TRBJ2-7	.	TRBV11-2	.	TGTGCCAGCAGCTTAGACAGGGGCTACGAGCAGTACTTC	CASSLDRGYEQYF
TRBJ1-5	.	TRBV4-1	.	TGCGCCAGCAGCCAAGACGCGGCTAGAGGGAATCAGCCCCAGCATTTT	CASSQDAARGNQPQHF
TRBJ1-2	.	TRBV10-3	.	TGTGCCATCAGTGAGTCGTCAGAACCTAACTATGGCTACACCTTC	CAISESSEPNYGYTF
TRBJ2-7	.	TRBV9	.	TGTGCCAGCAGCGTAGACTCCGGGACTTCGGAGCAGTACTTC	CASSVDSGTSEQYF
TRBJ1-2	once	TRBV30	.	TGTGCCTTTCAAGACCGGGACACCTTGAGCTACACCTTC	CAFQDRDTLSYTF
TRBJ2-2	.	TRBV7-2	.	TGTGCCAGCAGCTTAGCGTTGGGGGGGCCGAACACCGGGGAGCTGTTTTTT	CASSLALGGPNTGELFF
TRBJ2-7	once	TRBV6-5	.	TGTGCCAGCATGTCGTACGGGACTCGAGGGGAGCAGTACTTC	CASMSYGTRGEQYF
TRBJ1-2	.	TRBV18	TRBD1	TGTGCCAGCCTTAGGACAGGGGGCAAAGATGGCTACACCTTC	CASLRTGGKDGYTF
TRBJ1-2	.	TRBV29-1	TRBD1	TGCAGCGTCTTCAGGGGGGACTACACCTTC	CSVFRGDYTF
TRBJ2-3	.	TRBV4-2	TRBD2	TGTGCCAGCAGCCAAGGTAAGGCTAGCGGACGCACAGATACGCAGTATTTT	CASSQGKASGRTDTQYF